The 23 T cell receptor beta chains below all came from one sample that was sequenced in a study of CD8 T cells in ankylosing spondylitis. What these receptors recognize is not known. Whole-study results and caveats: Typical of ankylosing spondylitis blood, it appeared, was a TCR beta motif of under 10 highly homologous variants.

Via MiXCR, TCRdb re-called the 5' RACE reads, giving one row per CDR3 protein. The repertoire includes around 890,000 distinct CDR3 sequences, roughly 10% of them detected once, and more than 0.5% sits in the top ten. Material for sequencing was blood, either unsorted or a sorted T cell fraction (not recorded which). The receptors come from a male donor with ankylosing spondylitis.

This clonotype occurred once. The CDR3 is CASSPGQIYTGELFF. In DNA form, the CDR3 reads TGTGCCAGCAGTCCCGGACAAATTTACACCGGGGAGCTGTTTTTT. This rearrangement joins TRBV12-3 or TRBV12-4 to TRBJ2-2, with D possibly being TRBD1 (5 bases). Deletions cut 5 bases from V and 3 bases from J, with 13 bases between. The CDR3 extends over 15 amino acids.

The sample holds many counts of this clonotype. The chain has TRBV20-1 and TRBJ2-5; TRBD1 might be the D (8 bases). The CDR3 covers 10 residues. Germline V gives CDR1 DFQATT, CDR2 SNEGSKA (reference sequence). CDR3 protein: CRQGGETQYF. CDR3 sequence (DNA): TGCAGACAGGGGGGGGAGACCCAGTACTTC.

The genes are TRBV6-2 or TRBV6-3 and TRBJ2-3; TRBD2 might be the D (6 bases). This CDR3 has 14 amino acids. V was shortened by 2 bases and J by 4 bases, with 10 bases between the two germline ends. Germline CDR1 reads MNHEY; CDR2 reads SVGEGT. The CDR3 spells CASSYRDSSDTQYF. The CDR3 coding sequence is TGTGCCAGCAGTTACCGGGACTCATCAGATACGCAGTATTTT.

CDR3 region: CASSHSPGTEAFF. CDR3 DNA: TGCGCCAGCAGCCATTCCCCCGGAACTGAAGCTTTCTTT. This chain connects TRBV4-3 to TRBJ1-1; unclear D gene. Per germline, CDR1 LGHNA and CDR2 YSLEER. The length of the CDR3 is 13 residues. With 3 bases removed from V and 5 bases from J, the gap between germline ends came to 10 bases.

This clonotype was counted ten times or more. The chain is built from TRBV7-9 and TRBJ1-6; D is uncertain. CDR3 length equals 13 residues. Trimming removed 4 bases at V and 7 bases at J, with 8 bases between. CDR1 and CDR2 from the germline V gene are SEHNR and FQNEAQ (reference sequence). The CDR3 reads CASSSTTNSPLHF. The CDR3, as DNA: TGTGCCAGCAGCTCCACCACCAATTCACCCCTCCACTTT.

This clonotype was observed at least ten times. The chain is built from TRBV5-5 and TRBJ2-2, with D tentatively TRBD1 or TRBD2 (5 bases each). This CDR3 contains 15 residues. Trimming took 2 bases from V and 4 from J, leaving 12 bases between them. Per germline, CDR1 SGHKS and CDR2 YYEKEE (reference sequence). CDR3 bases: TGTGCCAGCAGCTTTCAGGGACGGAGCACCGGGGAGCTGTTTTTT. This translates into CASSFQGRSTGELFF.

This clonotype was recorded a few times. The chain carries TRBV5-1 and TRBJ2-7; tentative D call: TRBD1 (6 bases). Germline CDR1 reads SGHRS; CDR2 reads YFSETQ. The CDR3 sequence is 14 residues long. V lost 3 bases, J lost 3 bases, and 13 bases lay in between. CDR3 residues: CASSSLGGHYEQYF. DNA for the CDR3: TGCGCCAGCAGCTCCCTAGGGGGACACTACGAGCAGTACTTC.

This clonotype has ten or more counts. The chain is built from TRBV10-3 and TRBJ2-5, with D possibly called TRBD1 or TRBD2 (6 bases each). V lost 2 bases, J lost 7 bases, and 17 bases lay in between. The V gene's germline CDR1 is ENHRY and CDR2 SYGVKD. The CDR3 sequence is 15 residues long. The CDR3 sequence is CAISEGTLQGGTQYF. The CDR3 coding sequence is TGTGCCATCAGTGAGGGGACCTTACAGGGAGGGACCCAGTACTTC.

This clonotype was seen more than once but under ten times. The V gene is TRBV5-1, the J gene TRBJ2-3; 11 nucleotides line up with TRBD2. Germline V lookup: CDR1 SGHRS, CDR2 YFSETQ. Trimming took 3 bases from V and 2 from J; bases not matched to a gene: 5. The CDR3 has 16 amino acids. CDR3 sequence reads: CASSSTSGSVTDTQYF. CDR3 coding DNA: TGCGCCAGCAGCTCCACTAGCGGGAGTGTCACAGATACGCAGTATTTT.

The CDR3 DNA is TGTGCCAGCAGCGTAGCTACGGTGGGGCAGGGTAATGAGCAGTTCTTC. Translating gives CASSVATVGQGNEQFF. The V call is TRBV9, the J call TRBJ2-1; TRBD1 might be the D (5 bases). Per the germline V gene, CDR1 is SGDLS and CDR2 is YYNGEE. Trimming pared 0 bases from V and 7 bases from J, leaving 17 bases between. This CDR3 is built from 16 residues.

In this sample, this clonotype turned up many times. The junction departs from germline at one end; a sequencing error may be responsible. V and J are TRBV7-7 and TRBJ2-1, with 7 bases that match TRBD1. CDR3 size: 13 residues. Germline V gene sequence: CDR1 SSHAT, CDR2 FNYEAQ (reference sequence). Here the CDR3 reads CASSFDRAGEQFF. CDR3 DNA sequence: TGTGCTAGCAGCTTCGACAGGGCGGGTGAGCAGTTCTTC.

This rearrangement joins TRBV5-4 to TRBJ2-3; D not resolved. CDR3 length: 14 amino acids. Per the germline V gene, CDR1 is SGHNT and CDR2 is YYREEE (reference sequence). Trimming cost V 0 bases and J 5 bases, with 10 bases left between them. The CDR3 DNA is TGTGCCAGCAGCTTGGGGAATTACCAAGATACGCAGTATTTT. It encodes CASSLGNYQDTQYF. Supplemented by reference TRBV5-4 and TRBJ2-3, the full variable domain reads ETGVTQSPTHLIKTRGQQVTLRCSSQSGHNTVSWYQQALGQGPQFIFQYYREEENGRGNFPPRFSGLQFPNYSSELNVNALELDDSALYLCASSLGNYQDTQYFGPGTRLTVL.

There are a few counts of this clonotype. The gene calls are TRBV5-1 and TRBJ2-7; maybe TRBD1 (6 bases). The CDR3 runs 15 residues. With 4 bases removed from V and 4 bases from J, the gap between germline ends came to 18 bases. Germline lookup yields CDR1 SGHRS and CDR2 YFSETQ. The CDR3 region is CASSLGVQGMYEQYF. CDR3 sequence (DNA): TGCGCCAGCAGCCTAGGGGTGCAGGGGATGTACGAGCAGTACTTC.

This clonotype was counted only a few times. This chain uses TRBV6-6 with TRBJ1-3; D is ambiguous. Trimming removed 2 bases from V and 3 bases from J, with 5 bases in between. Germline CDR1 MNHNY, CDR2 SVGAGI (reference sequence). The CDR3 runs 13 residues. The CDR3 coding sequence is TGTGCCAGCAGTTACGAGGGTGGAAACACCATATATTTT. It encodes CASSYEGGNTIYF.

The chain joins TRBV29-1 to TRBJ2-7; TRBD2 matches at 8 bases. CDR1 SQVTM and CDR2 ANQGSEA come from the germline V gene. The CDR3 consists of 12 residues. Germline trimming cut 4 bases from V and 4 bases from J; bases unmatched to any gene: 3. CDR3 region: CSVGGGGYEQYF. Written as DNA, the CDR3 is TGCAGCGTTGGTGGCGGGGGGTACGAGCAGTACTTC.

This clonotype was observed a handful of times. The chain couples TRBV15 to TRBJ2-3; no reliable D call. Per the germline V gene, CDR1 is LNHNV and CDR2 is YYDKDF (reference sequence). The V end was cut by 0 bases, the J end by 4 bases, with 17 bases between. The CDR3 sequence is 17 residues long. CDR3 sequence reads: CATSRENARLDADTQYF. The CDR3 DNA reads as TGTGCCACCAGCAGAGAAAACGCCCGGTTGGATGCAGATACGCAGTATTTT.

V usage is TRBV9 and J usage is TRBJ2-3, with D perhaps TRBD1 or TRBD2 (5 bases each). There are 14 residues in the CDR3. The V gene lost 3 bases and the J gene lost 9 bases, with 17 bases spanning the gap. Germline V gene lookup returns CDR1 SGDLS and CDR2 YYNGEE. In DNA form, the CDR3 reads TGTGCCAGCAGCGCCCGGGACGGAGGACGGACGCAGTATTTT. This sequence encodes CASSARDGGRTQYF.

This chain connects TRBV9 to TRBJ2-2; D is unclear. V lost 4 bases, J lost 0 bases, and 10 bases lay in between. The germline gives CDR1 SGDLS, CDR2 YYNGEE. The CDR3 consists of 15 residues. CDR3 amino acids: CASSLTAANTGELFF. The DNA of the CDR3 is TGTGCCAGCAGCTTAACAGCCGCGAACACCGGGGAGCTGTTTTTT.

Comments on this clonotype: This could be a read error, since a much larger clone is one nucleotide away. J is TRBJ2-2 and V is TRBV7-2; D unclear. The V end lost 2 bases, the J end lost 12 bases, and 10 bases lay between the germline ends. The CDR3 is 12 residues long. Per germline, CDR1 SGHTA and CDR2 FQGNSA. Here the CDR3 reads CASSLRTDKLFF. DNA of the CDR3: TGTGCCAGCAGCTTACGCACGGATAAGCTGTTTTTT.

This clonotype was counted at least ten times. The genes are TRBV6-5 and TRBJ2-7, with 14 bases fitting TRBD2. The V gene's germline CDR1 is MNHEY and CDR2 SVGAGI. There are 16 residues in the CDR3. V was pared by 3 bases and J by 3 bases, with 4 bases of the junction left unmatched. The CDR3 bases are TGTGCCAGCAGTTATACCGGGACTAGCGGGAGCTACGAGCAGTACTTC. The encoded protein is CASSYTGTSGSYEQYF.

The V call is TRBV2, the J call TRBJ1-4; 8 nucleotides align to TRBD1. The CDR3 loop spans 14 amino acids. Germline V gives CDR1 SNHLY, CDR2 FYNNEI. The V gene end was trimmed by 3 bases and the J gene end by 4 bases; junction bases not matched to a gene: 1. This CDR3 reads CASSEGQVNEKLFF. The CDR3 nucleotides are TGTGCCAGCAGTGAGGGACAGGTTAATGAAAAACTGTTTTTT. The complete variable domain, with remaining parts taken from reference TRBV2 and TRBJ1-4, reads EPEVTQTPSHQVTQMGQEVILRCVPISNHLYFYWYRQILGQKVEFLVSFYNNEISEKSEIFDDQFSVERPDGSNFTLKIRSTKLEDSAMYFCASSEGQVNEKLFFGSGTQLSVL.

This clonotype has ten or more counts. The chain has TRBV12-3 or TRBV12-4 and TRBJ1-1, with D tentatively TRBD1 (5 bases). The CDR3 runs to 15 residues. Trimming stripped 5 bases from V and 8 bases from J, with 21 bases between. The CDR3 loop reads CASSGAGRVSAEAFF. CDR3 sequence (DNA): TGTGCCAGCAGTGGGGCAGGGCGGGTCAGTGCGGAAGCTTTCTTT.

As concerns this clonotype: A single base separates this from a much larger clone, so it may be a read error. Written as DNA, the CDR3 is TGCGCCAGCAGCTTGACATCTTTGTGGACAATAAACACCGGGGAGCTGTTTTTT. As protein: CASSLTSLWTINTGELFF. V is TRBV5-1 and J is TRBJ2-2, with D possibly TRBD1 on 5 matching bases. Looked up from germline, CDR1 is SGHRS and CDR2 is YFSETQ. Trimming left V 1 base short and J 2 bases short, with 18 bases between. This CDR3 spans 18 amino acids.